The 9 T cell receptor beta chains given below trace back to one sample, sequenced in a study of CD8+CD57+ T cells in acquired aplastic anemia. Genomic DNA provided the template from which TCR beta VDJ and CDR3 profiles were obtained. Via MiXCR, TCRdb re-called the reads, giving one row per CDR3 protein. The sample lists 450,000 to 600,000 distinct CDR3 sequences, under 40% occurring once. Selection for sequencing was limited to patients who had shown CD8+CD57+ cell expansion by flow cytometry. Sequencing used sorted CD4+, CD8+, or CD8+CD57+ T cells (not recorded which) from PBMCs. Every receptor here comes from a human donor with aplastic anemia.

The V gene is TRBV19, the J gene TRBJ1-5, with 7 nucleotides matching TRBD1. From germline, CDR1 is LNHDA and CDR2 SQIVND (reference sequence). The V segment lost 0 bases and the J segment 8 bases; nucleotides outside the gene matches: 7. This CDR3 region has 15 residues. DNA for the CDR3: TGTGCCAGTAGTATAGAGCCGACAGGGAGTAAGCCCCAGCATTTT. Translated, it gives CASSIEPTGSKPQHF.

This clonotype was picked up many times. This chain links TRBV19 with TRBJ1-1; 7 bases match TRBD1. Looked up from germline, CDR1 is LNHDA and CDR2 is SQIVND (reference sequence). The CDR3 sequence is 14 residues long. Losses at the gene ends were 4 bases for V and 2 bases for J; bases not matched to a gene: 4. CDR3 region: CASSKTGQNTEAFF. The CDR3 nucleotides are TGTGCCAGTAGTAAGACAGGGCAAAACACTGAAGCTTTCTTT.

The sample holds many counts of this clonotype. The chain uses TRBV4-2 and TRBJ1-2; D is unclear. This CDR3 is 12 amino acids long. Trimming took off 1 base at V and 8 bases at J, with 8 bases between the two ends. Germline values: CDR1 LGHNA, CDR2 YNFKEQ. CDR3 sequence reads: CASSQAGGGYTF. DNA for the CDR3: TGTGCCAGCAGCCAAGCTGGAGGAGGCTACACCTTC.

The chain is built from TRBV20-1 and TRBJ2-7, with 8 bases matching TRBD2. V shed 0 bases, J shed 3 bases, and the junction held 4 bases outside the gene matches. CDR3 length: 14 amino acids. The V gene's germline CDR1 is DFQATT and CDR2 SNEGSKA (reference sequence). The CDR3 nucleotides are TGCAGTGCTAGAGATCCAGGGACTAGCTACGAGCAGTACTTC. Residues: CSARDPGTSYEQYF.

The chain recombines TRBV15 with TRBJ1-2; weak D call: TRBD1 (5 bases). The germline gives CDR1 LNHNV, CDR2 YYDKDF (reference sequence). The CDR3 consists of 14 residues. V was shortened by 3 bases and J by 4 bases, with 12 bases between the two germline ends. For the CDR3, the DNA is TGTGCCACCAGCAGCTTGGGGCAGGGCTATGGCTACACCTTC. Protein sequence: CATSSLGQGYGYTF.

The CDR3 DNA sequence: TGTGCCACCAGCAGAGATCTGGACAGGGGTTACGAGCAGTACTTC. Translation gives CATSRDLDRGYEQYF. The V call is TRBV15, the J call TRBJ2-7, with 9 bases lining up with TRBD1. Germline CDR1 is LNHNV and CDR2 is YYDKDF (reference sequence). V shed 0 bases and J 4 bases; nucleotides not matched to a gene: 4. The CDR3 is made up of 15 amino acids.

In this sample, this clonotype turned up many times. In DNA form, the CDR3 reads TGTGCCACCAGCAGTGTCTCTGGAAACACCATATATTTT. Translation: CATSSVSGNTIYF. This chain connects TRBV15 to TRBJ1-3; D ambiguous. This CDR3 is built from 13 residues. V lost 3 bases and J 0 bases, leaving 3 bases between the germline ends. Germline V lookup: CDR1 LNHNV, CDR2 YYDKDF (reference sequence). Variable domain in full (rest from reference TRBV15 and TRBJ1-3): DAMVIQNPRYQVTQFGKPVTLSCSQTLNHNVMYWYQQKSSQAPKLLFHYYDKDFNNEADTPDNFQSRRPNTSFCFLDIRSPGLGDTAMYLCATSSVSGNTIYFGEGSWLTVV.

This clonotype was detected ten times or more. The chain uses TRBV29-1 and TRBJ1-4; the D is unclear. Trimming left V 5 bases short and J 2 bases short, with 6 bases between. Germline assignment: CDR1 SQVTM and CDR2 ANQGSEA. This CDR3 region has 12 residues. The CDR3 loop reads CSVLTTNEKLFF. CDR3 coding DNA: TGCAGCGTTCTCACCACTAATGAAAAACTGTTTTTT.

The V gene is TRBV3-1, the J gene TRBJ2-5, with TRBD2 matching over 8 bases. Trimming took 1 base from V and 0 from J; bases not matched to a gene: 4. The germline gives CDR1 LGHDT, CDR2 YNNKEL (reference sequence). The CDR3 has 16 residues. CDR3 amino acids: CASSQGVAGNQETQYF. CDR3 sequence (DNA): TGTGCCAGCAGCCAAGGGGTAGCGGGGAACCAAGAGACCCAGTACTTC.